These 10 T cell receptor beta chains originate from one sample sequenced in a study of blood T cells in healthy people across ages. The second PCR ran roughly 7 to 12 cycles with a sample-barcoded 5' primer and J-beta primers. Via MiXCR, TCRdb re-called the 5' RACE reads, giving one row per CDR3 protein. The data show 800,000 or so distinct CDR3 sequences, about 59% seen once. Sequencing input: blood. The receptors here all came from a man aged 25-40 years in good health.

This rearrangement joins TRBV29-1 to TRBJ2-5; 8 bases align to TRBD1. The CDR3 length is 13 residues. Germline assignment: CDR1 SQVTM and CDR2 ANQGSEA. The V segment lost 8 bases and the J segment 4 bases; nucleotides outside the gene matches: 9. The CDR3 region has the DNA TGCAGCTTCATACGGACAGGGCCAGAGACCCAGTACTTC. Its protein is CSFIRTGPETQYF.

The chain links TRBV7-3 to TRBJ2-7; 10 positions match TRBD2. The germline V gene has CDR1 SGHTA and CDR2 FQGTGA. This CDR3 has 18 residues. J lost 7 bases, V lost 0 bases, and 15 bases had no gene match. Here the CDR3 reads CASSLTGLLAGAYNEQYF. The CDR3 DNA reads TGTGCCAGCAGCTTAACCGGATTGCTAGCGGGGGCCTACAATGAGCAGTACTTC.

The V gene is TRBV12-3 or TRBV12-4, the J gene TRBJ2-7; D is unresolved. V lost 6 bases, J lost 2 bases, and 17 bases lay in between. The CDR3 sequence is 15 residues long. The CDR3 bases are TGTGCCAGCAGCCCTATCGCGGAATCCCCCTACGAGCAGTACTTC. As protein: CASSPIAESPYEQYF.

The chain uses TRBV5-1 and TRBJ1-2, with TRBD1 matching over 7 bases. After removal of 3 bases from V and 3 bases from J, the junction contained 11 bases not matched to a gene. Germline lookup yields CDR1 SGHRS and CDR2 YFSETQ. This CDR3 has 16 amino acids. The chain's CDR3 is CASSSRATGVDYGYTF. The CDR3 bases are TGCGCCAGCAGCTCACGGGCCACAGGGGTGGACTATGGCTACACCTTC.

This chain's CDR3 is CASSQEGRKETQYF. CDR3 sequence (DNA): TGCGCCAGCAGCCAAGAGGGCAGGAAGGAGACCCAGTACTTC. The V call is TRBV4-3, the J call TRBJ2-5; no clear D gene. The CDR3 is 14 residues long. Trimming took off 0 bases at V and 5 bases at J, with 10 bases between the two ends. Germline CDR1 is LGHNA and CDR2 is YSLEER.

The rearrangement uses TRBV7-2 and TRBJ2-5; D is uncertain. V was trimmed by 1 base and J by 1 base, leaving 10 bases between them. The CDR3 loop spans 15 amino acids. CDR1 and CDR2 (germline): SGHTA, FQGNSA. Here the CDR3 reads CASSLVVGPQETQYF. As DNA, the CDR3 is TGTGCCAGCAGCTTAGTTGTAGGGCCCCAAGAGACCCAGTACTTC.

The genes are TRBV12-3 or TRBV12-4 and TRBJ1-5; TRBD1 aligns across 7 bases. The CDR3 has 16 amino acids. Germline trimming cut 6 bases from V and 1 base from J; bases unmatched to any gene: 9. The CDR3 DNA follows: TGTGCCAGCAGGCCACCGGGACAGCTAAGCAATCAGCCCCAGCATTTT. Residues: CASRPPGQLSNQPQHF.

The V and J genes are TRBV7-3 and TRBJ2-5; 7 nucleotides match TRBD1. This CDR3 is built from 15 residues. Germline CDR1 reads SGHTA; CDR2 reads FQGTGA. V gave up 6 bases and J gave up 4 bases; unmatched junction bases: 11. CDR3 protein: CASRQGQGLSETQYF. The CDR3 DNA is TGTGCCAGCAGACAGGGGCAGGGGTTGTCAGAGACCCAGTACTTC.

CDR3 nucleotides: TGTGCCAGCAGTAAAAGGGACTCCGGGGACGAGCAGTACTTC. This sequence encodes CASSKRDSGDEQYF. The V gene is TRBV27, the J gene TRBJ2-4, with D perhaps matching TRBD2 (6 bases). Near its end, the DNA agrees better with TRBJ2-7, so the J call may be wrong. The CDR3 length is 14 residues. From germline, CDR1 is MNHEY and CDR2 SMNVEV (reference sequence).

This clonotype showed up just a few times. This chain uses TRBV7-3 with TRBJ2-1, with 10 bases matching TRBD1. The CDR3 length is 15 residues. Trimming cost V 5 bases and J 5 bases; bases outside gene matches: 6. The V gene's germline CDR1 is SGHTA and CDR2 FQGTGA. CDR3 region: CASSTLGTGDNEQFF. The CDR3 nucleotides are TGTGCCAGCAGCACCCTCGGGACAGGGGACAATGAGCAGTTCTTC.